This T cell receptor beta chain derives from a study of shared clonotypes between healthy human individuals (dated by TCRdb to 2018 to 2021). At the level of the whole study: Two women and a few men aged 18 to 49 years were included in the cohort. To increase sequencing depth and limit assay-specific biases, TCR repertoire library preparation and sequencing were carried out by different laboratories using diverse techniques. The study deeply sequenced blood TCR repertoires of five healthy adults to estimate repertoire size and the extent of clonotype sharing between individuals. Leukapheresis yielded between about 0.85 and 9 billion PBMCs per donor. Per donor, three plates each were used for CD4 naive and CD4 memory, two for CD8 naive, and one for CD8 memory.

Using the deep immunoSEQ assay, multiplex PCR amplified TCR CDR3 regions from genomic DNA. Genomic DNA extracted from each cell subset was distributed evenly over all wells of several immunoSEQ 96-well plates, and each plate served as one replicate. For sorted subsets, about 220 ng of genomic DNA, equivalent to around 29,000 T cell genomes, went into each replicate PCR. Purified libraries were measured with a Qubit 3.0 fluorometer, size-checked on a Bioanalyzer 2100, and measured again with the KAPA Library Quantification kit. A separate single-read 150-cycle Illumina NextSeq 550 flow cell was used to sequence each immunoSEQ 96-well plate. Turning to the authors' computational methods: Because the immunoSEQ output included only junctional sequences and no quality scores, the filtering could not be the same as the filtering used for full-length reads. Sequences were annotated with PyIR, a Python wrapper for IgBLAST v1.9, and V/J genes and CDR3 were assigned using IMGT germline references. Reads were filtered out if the reads had weak V/J assignments (E-value above 1e-6), no CDR3, stop codons, out-of-frame junctions, or ambiguous translated residues. A V3J clonotype was defined by an identical inferred V gene, J gene, and CDR3 amino acid sequence. Percentage overlap between repertoires was calculated by dividing the number of shared unique clonotypes by the size of the smaller repertoire. Repertoire richness was assessed with RTK rarefaction, the Chao1 estimator, and Recon v2.1 estimates of unobserved clonotypes. Generation probabilities were computed with OLGA for all TCRbeta clonotypes obtained by the gDNA method from a handful of donors. In its TCRdb copy, this immuneACCESS table keeps in-frame sequences only and misses some clones. Where compared with another copy, unresolved V genes explain less than half of these, and the others have no known cause. V and J calls and clone size are as listed in that table; D and trimming were resolved from the DNA. Recorded for this sample are 730,000 or so clones; less than 80% of them occurred a single time. The ten largest account for 1.5% to 2% of the sample.

General conclusions and limits of the study: Rarefaction of sorted-subset datasets indicated incomplete sequencing despite the large sequencing depth. When a few donors were compared, the shared fraction of clonotypes was about 5.2% for naive CD4, 3.5% to 4% for naive CD8, 2% to 2.5% for memory CD4, and 0.35% to 0.4% for memory CD8. Pairwise subsampling led to the expectation that sequencing depth would affect the degree of clonotype sharing among donors. Clonotypes shared by all four sorted-subset donors showed higher generation probabilities than non-shared clonotypes. Because the study included a small number of donors, the genetic and exposure-history diversity represented was limited. Sampling was restricted to blood, and TCR repertoires in tissues likely differ from the TCR repertoires found in blood. Larger estimated clonotype richness was generally found for naive subsets than for memory subsets.

The donors were healthy, HIV-negative adults who had no recently reported acute infections or vaccinations. All donors were Caucasian adults living in Nashville, Tennessee, USA. CD4+ T cells were enriched by magnetic negative selection, after which naive cells were positively selected on CD45RA and the negative fraction was taken as the memory subset. Blood was collected by leukapheresis, and PBMCs were isolated by Ficoll-Histopaque density gradient centrifugation and then cryopreserved in liquid nitrogen vapor phase. Analytical flow cytometry was used to check the purity and quantity of every magnetically sorted T cell population. From each sorted fraction, genomic DNA was isolated and quantified by UV absorbance on a Nanodrop 2000c. The germline V gene provides CDR1 SGHNT and CDR2 YENEEA. The CDR3 has 16 amino acids, counting the end cysteine and phenylalanine. The entry retains the CDR3 DNA only, 48 bases that are in frame from base 1. V ends up 0 bases short and J 8 bases short, with an unmatched junction base count of 7.

Of note for this clone: No antigen is known for it. Base qualities are not provided; no much larger clone lies one nucleotide away.

This chain is built from TRBV11-3 and TRBJ2-4, with 10 junctional bases fitting TRBD1. The sequenced sample consisted of memory CD4+ T cells sorted from blood. The cell subset or site label on this specimen signifies: CD45RA-negative fraction. This TCR came from a young woman in good health. The CDR3 in this case is CASSLDSGQGEDIQYF. The bases read TGTGCCAGCAGCTTAGATTCCGGACAGGGGGAGGACATTCAGTACTTC.